These 6 T cell receptor beta chains share one sample of origin, sequenced in a study of T-cell reconstitution after alpha-beta-depleted transplantation in children. Unique molecular identifiers were incorporated when the TCRbeta library was constructed. TCRdb re-called the PCR reads with MiXCR, one entry per CDR3 protein. The data contain nearly 200,000 distinct CDR3 sequences, about 6% of them singletons. Material: PBMCs, obtained before TCRalphabeta/CD19-depleted stem cell transplant. These receptors were taken from a girl under three years old with combined immunodeficiency, due to receive a stem cell transplant.

In its sample, this clonotype was seen many times. V gene TRBV7-2 combines with J gene TRBJ2-5; D gene ambiguous. The CDR3 covers 16 residues. Trimming cost V 1 base and J 2 bases, with 14 bases left between them. Germline lookup yields CDR1 SGHTA and CDR2 FQGNSA. The chain's CDR3 is CASSLVPNLLQETQYF. The CDR3 DNA reads TGTGCCAGCAGCTTAGTGCCCAATCTGCTTCAAGAGACCCAGTACTTC.

This clonotype was seen repeatedly, ten times or more. The chain carries TRBV29-1 and TRBJ2-2; 8 bases match TRBD2. In germline, CDR1 is SQVTM, CDR2 ANQGSEA. Trimming removed 6 bases from V and 4 bases from J; junction bases left unmatched: 7. This CDR3 spans 14 amino acids. The CDR3 nucleotides read TGCAGCGTGGAGCGGGAGAGCCCCACCGGGGAGCTGTTTTTT. It translates to CSVERESPTGELFF.

This clonotype was seen many times. The chain couples TRBV2 to TRBJ2-1, with TRBD2 identical over 14 bases. CDR3 size: 18 residues. The V and J ends lost 8 bases and 4 bases, in that order; junction bases with no gene match: 13. The germline V gene encodes CDR1 SNHLY and CDR2 FYNNEI. CDR3 nucleotide sequence: TGTGCCAGCGCCGGGACTAGCGGGGGCAACTTCCTTTACAATGAGCAGTTCTTC. This sequence encodes CASAGTSGGNFLYNEQFF.

In this sample, this clonotype turned up many times. This chain links TRBV4-2 with TRBJ2-5; 9 bases are a match to TRBD2. Germline lookup yields CDR1 LGHNA and CDR2 YNFKEQ. Trimming removed 1 base from V and 1 base from J; junction bases left unmatched: 10. The CDR3 is 18 amino acids. CDR3 in amino acids: CASSQVFPLLAGQETQYF. The CDR3 DNA reads TGTGCCAGCAGCCAAGTTTTCCCCCTACTAGCGGGCCAAGAGACCCAGTACTTC.

This clonotype was observed a few times. A much larger clone sits a single nucleotide away, making a read error possible. The rearrangement uses TRBV7-3 and TRBJ2-2; no clear D. V lost 2 bases, J lost 4 bases, and 5 bases lay in between. The CDR3 spans 13 residues. CDR1 is SGHTA and CDR2 is FQGTGA in the germline V gene. CDR3 sequence reads: CASSLASTGELFF. The CDR3 DNA reads TGTGCCAGCAGCTTAGCGAGCACCGGGGAGCTGTTTTTT.

This clonotype was seen ten or more times. The chain joins TRBV28 to TRBJ1-2, with a tentative D call TRBD1 (5 bases). The germline V and J ends were trimmed by 1 base and 11 bases, with 11 bases remaining between them. The CDR3 covers 12 residues. The germline V gene encodes CDR1 MDHEN and CDR2 SYDVKM. The DNA for the CDR3 is TGTGCCAGCAGTTTATCCGTCAGGGCGTACACCTTC. Translation gives CASSLSVRAYTF.